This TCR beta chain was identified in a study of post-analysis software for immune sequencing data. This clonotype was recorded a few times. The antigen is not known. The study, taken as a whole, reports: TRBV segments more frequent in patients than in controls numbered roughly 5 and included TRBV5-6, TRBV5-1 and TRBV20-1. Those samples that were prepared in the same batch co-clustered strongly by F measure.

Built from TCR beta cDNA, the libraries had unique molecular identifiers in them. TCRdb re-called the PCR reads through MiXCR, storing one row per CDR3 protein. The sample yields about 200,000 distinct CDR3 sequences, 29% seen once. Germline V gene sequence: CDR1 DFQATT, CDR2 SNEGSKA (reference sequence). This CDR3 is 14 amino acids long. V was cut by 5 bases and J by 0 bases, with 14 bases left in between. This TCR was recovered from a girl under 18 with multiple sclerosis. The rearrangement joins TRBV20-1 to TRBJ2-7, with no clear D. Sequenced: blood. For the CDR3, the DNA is TGCAGTGCTCCAAAGGGCATCAGCTCCTACGAGCAGTACTTC. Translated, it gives CSAPKGISSYEQYF.